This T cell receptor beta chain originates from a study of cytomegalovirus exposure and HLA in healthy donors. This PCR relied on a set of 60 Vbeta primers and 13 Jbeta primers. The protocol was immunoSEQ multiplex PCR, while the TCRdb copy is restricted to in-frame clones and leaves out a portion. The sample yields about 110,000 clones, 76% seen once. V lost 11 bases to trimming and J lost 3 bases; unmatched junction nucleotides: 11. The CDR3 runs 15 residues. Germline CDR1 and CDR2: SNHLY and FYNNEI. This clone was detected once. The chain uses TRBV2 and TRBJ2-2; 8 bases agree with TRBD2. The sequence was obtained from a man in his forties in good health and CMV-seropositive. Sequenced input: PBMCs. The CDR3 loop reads CASGMAGGHTGELFF. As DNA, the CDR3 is TGTGCCTCCGGGATGGCGGGAGGACACACCGGGGAGCTGTTTTTT.